Listed below are T cell receptor beta chains from one sample, sequenced in a study of human T cells and chemical hapten exposure. Each CDR3 protein is one row after TCRdb ran MiXCR on the RACE reads. The table records about 120,000 distinct CDR3 sequences, 13% of them present only once. Sequenced here: whole blood, sampled in connection with sensitization to the hapten diphenylcyclopropenone (DPC). These receptors were obtained from a woman younger than 35 with alopecia areata. Some clones in this sample may be carry-over from other donors' samples. Both conserved end residues are part of each CDR3. A D gene is named only where the DNA matches it firmly. Clone sizes are given selectively: once, few, many, or a class where the clone is expanded.

clone_size d_call j_call v_call cdr3_aa cdr3_nt
many TRBD1 TRBJ1-3 TRBV20-1 CSARRIGTGGEGNTIYF TGCAGTGCTAGAAGAATCGGGACAGGGGGCGAGGGAAACACCATATATTTT
few . TRBJ2-1 TRBV5-6 CASSLAIEQFF TGTGCCAGCAGCTTGGCGATAGAGCAGTTCTTC
. TRBD2 TRBJ2-3 TRBV6-5 CASKPRWAGADTQYF TGTGCCAGCAAACCAAGGTGGGCGGGGGCAGATACGCAGTATTTT
. TRBD1 TRBJ1-1 TRBV20-1 CSASSGTGGTEAFF TGCAGTGCTAGTTCTGGGACAGGGGGAACTGAAGCTTTCTTT
few . TRBJ1-3 TRBV21-1 CASCRGRVPGNTIYF TGTGCCAGCTGTCGGGGCCGGGTACCTGGAAACACCATATATTTT
many . TRBJ2-5 TRBV10-3 CAMSRQEETQYF TGTGCCATGTCGCGACAGGAAGAGACCCAGTACTTC
. . TRBJ1-1 TRBV7-7 CASSLGTNTEAFF TGTGCCAGCAGCTTAGGTACGAACACTGAAGCTTTCTTT
many TRBD1 TRBJ2-7 TRBV20-1 CSAIATGTGDYEQYF TGCAGTGCAATAGCAACCGGGACAGGAGATTACGAGCAGTACTTC
few TRBD2 TRBJ2-1 TRBV7-8 CASRPLSGGFINEQFF TGTGCCAGCAGACCACTCAGCGGGGGGTTTATCAATGAGCAGTTCTTC
many . TRBJ1-2 TRBV18 CASSPEKGGYTF TGTGCCAGCTCACCCGAAAAGGGCGGCTACACCTTC
few . TRBJ1-3 TRBV30 CAWSVSRISSGNTIYF TGTGCCTGGAGTGTATCGAGGATTTCCTCTGGAAACACCATATATTTT
. . TRBJ1-1 TRBV7-3 CASSQRGGRYAEAFF TGTGCCAGCAGCCAACGTGGGGGGCGATACGCTGAAGCTTTCTTT
many . TRBJ1-1 TRBV7-8 CASSLGGASREAFF TGTGCCAGCAGCTTAGGAGGGGCGAGCCGTGAAGCTTTCTTT
. . TRBJ1-3 TRBV23-1 CASSQSAESSGNTIYF TGCGCCAGCAGTCAATCGGCCGAGAGCTCTGGAAACACCATATATTTT
. TRBD1 TRBJ2-5 TRBV25-1 CASSPGTGDRKTQYF TGTGCCAGCAGTCCCGGGACAGGGGATAGGAAGACCCAGTACTTC
. . TRBJ2-7 TRBV4-2 CASSQVRSSYEQYF TGTGCCAGCAGCCAAGTAAGGAGCTCCTACGAGCAGTACTTC
. . TRBJ1-1 TRBV20-1 CSATLRGVFGTEAFF TGCAGTGCCACATTAAGGGGGGTTTTCGGCACTGAAGCTTTCTTT
many TRBD1 TRBJ1-6 TRBV18 CASSQDRVNSPLHF TGTGCCAGCTCACAGGACAGGGTTAATTCACCCCTCCACTTT
many . TRBJ1-4 TRBV28 CASSLQGRDEKLFF TGTGCCAGCAGTTTACAGGGAAGGGATGAAAAACTGTTTTTT
few . TRBJ1-4 TRBV7-2 CASSLVFNEKLFF TGTGCCAGCAGCTTAGTTTTTAATGAAAAACTGTTTTTT
few TRBD1 TRBJ2-3 TRBV11-3 CASSPQGGTDTQYF TGTGCCAGCAGCCCCCAGGGGGGCACAGATACGCAGTATTTT
few TRBD1 TRBJ2-6 TRBV6-5 CASSYSDRSGANVLTF TGTGCCAGCAGTTACTCGGACAGGTCTGGGGCCAACGTCCTGACTTTC
many . TRBJ1-3 TRBV10-3 CATEGGGNTIYF TGTGCCACCGAGGGTGGTGGAAACACCATATATTTT
many TRBD2 TRBJ2-3 TRBV7-3 CASSLTARTRTDTQYF TGTGCCAGCAGCTTAACGGCCCGGACTAGAACAGATACGCAGTATTTT
few TRBD1 TRBJ2-3 TRBV20-1 CSAPRGQIDTQYF TGCAGTGCCCCCCGGGGACAGATAGATACGCAGTATTTT
few TRBD2 TRBJ2-5 TRBV7-2 CASSLRTGLAKQETQYF TGTGCCAGCAGCTTAAGGACGGGACTAGCGAAACAAGAGACCCAGTACTTC
few TRBD1 TRBJ1-2 TRBV12-3/TRBV12-4 CASSIQGYNYGYTF TGTGCCAGCAGTATACAGGGGTATAACTATGGCTACACCTTC
many TRBD1 TRBJ2-7 TRBV7-6 CASSRRQGDGSEQYF TGTGCCAGCAGCCGAAGACAGGGGGATGGATCTGAGCAGTACTTC
few . TRBJ1-2 TRBV5-1 CASRAPGLSDYGYTF TGCGCCAGCAGGGCACCAGGGCTATCTGACTATGGCTACACCTTC
many TRBD1 TRBJ2-3 TRBV12-3/TRBV12-4 CASSPYRQGHTDTQYF TGTGCCAGCAGTCCGTATCGACAGGGGCACACAGATACGCAGTATTTT
many . TRBJ1-1 TRBV29-1 CSVALGGDTEAFF TGCAGCGTTGCATTGGGGGGGGACACTGAAGCTTTCTTT
few TRBD1 TRBJ1-4 TRBV12-3/TRBV12-4 CASSWTPGQGRVEKLFF TGTGCCAGCAGTTGGACCCCGGGACAGGGGCGGGTTGAAAAACTGTTTTTT
many . TRBJ2-3 TRBV11-2 CASSAGTLATDTQYF TGTGCCAGCAGCGCCGGGACTTTAGCCACAGATACGCAGTATTTT
few . TRBJ2-1 TRBV6-2/TRBV6-3 CASSRPLREQFF TGTGCCAGCAGCCGTCCGCTACGTGAGCAGTTCTTC
many TRBD2 TRBJ2-1 TRBV20-1 CSARVAGEVRNEQFF TGCAGTGCTAGAGTAGCGGGGGAGGTCCGCAATGAGCAGTTCTTC
few TRBD1 TRBJ2-2 TRBV3-1 CASGHVGTGGTGELFF TGTGCCAGCGGCCATGTTGGGACAGGGGGCACCGGGGAGCTGTTTTTT
many . TRBJ1-3 TRBV20-1 CSASPTTGNTIYF TGCAGTGCTAGTCCGACAACGGGAAACACCATATATTTT
. . TRBJ2-7 TRBV4-3 CASSQVRGSYEQYF TGCGCCAGCAGCCAAGTACGCGGTTCCTACGAGCAGTACTTC